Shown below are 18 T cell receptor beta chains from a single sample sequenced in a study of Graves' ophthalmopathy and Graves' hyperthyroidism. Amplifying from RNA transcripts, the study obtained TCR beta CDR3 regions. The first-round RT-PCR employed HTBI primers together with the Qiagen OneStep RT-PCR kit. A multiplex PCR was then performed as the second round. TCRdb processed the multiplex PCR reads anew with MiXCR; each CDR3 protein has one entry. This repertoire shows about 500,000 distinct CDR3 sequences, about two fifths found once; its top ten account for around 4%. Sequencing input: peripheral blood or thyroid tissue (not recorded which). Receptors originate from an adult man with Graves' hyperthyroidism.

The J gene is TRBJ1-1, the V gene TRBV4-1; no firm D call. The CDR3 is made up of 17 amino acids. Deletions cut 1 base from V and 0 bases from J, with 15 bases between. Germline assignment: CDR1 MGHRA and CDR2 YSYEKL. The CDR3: CASSQVPNLGVNTEAFF. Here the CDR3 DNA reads TGCGCCAGCAGCCAAGTTCCTAATCTGGGAGTGAACACTGAAGCTTTCTTT.

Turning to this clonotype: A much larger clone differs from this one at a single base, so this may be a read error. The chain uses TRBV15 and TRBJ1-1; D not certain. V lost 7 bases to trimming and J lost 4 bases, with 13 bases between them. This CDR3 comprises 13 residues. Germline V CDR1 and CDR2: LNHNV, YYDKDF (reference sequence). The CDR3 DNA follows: TGTGCCACCATCAACACCCTGAGCACTGAAGCTTTCTTT. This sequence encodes CATINTLSTEAFF. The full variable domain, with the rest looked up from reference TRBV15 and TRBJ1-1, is DAMVIQNPRYQVTQFGKPVTLSCSQTLNHNVMYWYQQKSSQAPKLLFHYYDKDFNNEADTPDNFQSRRPNTSFCFLDIRSPGLGDTAMYLCATINTLSTEAFFGQGTRLTVV.

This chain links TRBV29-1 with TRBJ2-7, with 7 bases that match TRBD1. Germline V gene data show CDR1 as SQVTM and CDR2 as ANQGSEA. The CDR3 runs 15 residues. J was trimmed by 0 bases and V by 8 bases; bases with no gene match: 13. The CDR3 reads CSLGRAGGTSYEQYF. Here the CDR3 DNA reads TGCAGCTTAGGCCGAGCAGGGGGAACCTCCTACGAGCAGTACTTC.

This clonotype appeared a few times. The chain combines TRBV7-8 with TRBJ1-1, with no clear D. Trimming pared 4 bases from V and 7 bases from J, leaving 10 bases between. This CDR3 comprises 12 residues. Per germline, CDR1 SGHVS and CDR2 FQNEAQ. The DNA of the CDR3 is TGTGCCAGCAGCTCTCAGTCCTTTGAAGCTTTCTTT. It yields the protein CASSSQSFEAFF.

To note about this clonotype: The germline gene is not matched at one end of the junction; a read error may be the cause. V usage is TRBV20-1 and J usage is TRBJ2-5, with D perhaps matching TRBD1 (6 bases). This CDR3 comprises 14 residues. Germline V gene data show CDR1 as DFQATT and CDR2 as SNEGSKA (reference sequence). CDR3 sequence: CSAIKTGRGETQCF. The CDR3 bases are TGCAGTGCGATTAAGACAGGTCGGGGAGAGACCCAGTGCTTC.

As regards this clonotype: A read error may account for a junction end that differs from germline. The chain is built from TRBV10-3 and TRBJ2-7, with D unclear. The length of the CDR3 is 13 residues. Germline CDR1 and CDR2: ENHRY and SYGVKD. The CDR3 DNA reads TGTGCCAGCAGTTTGAATTTCGTGGGCAAGCAGTACTTT. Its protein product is CASSLNFVGKQYF.

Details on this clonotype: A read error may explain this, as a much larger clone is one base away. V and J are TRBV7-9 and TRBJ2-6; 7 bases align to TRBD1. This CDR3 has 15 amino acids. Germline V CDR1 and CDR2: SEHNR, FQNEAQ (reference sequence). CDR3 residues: CASSPGTAGANILTF. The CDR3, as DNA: TGTGCCAGCAGCCCCGGGACAGCTGGGGCCAACATCCTGACTTTC.

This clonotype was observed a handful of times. The CDR3 is CASSQVEDRYCGYTF. Written as DNA, the CDR3 is TGTGCCAGCAGCCAAGTCGAGGACAGGTACTGTGGCTACACCTTC. The chain employs TRBV14 and TRBJ1-2; TRBD1 agrees at 7 bases. Per germline, CDR1 SGHDN and CDR2 FVKESK. J was trimmed by 7 bases and V by 1 base; bases with no gene match: 9. This CDR3 comprises 15 residues.

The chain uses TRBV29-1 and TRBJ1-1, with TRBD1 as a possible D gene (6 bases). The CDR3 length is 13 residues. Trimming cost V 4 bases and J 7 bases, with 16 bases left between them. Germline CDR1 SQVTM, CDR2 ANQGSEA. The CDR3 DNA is TGCAGCGTTGTTGGTACAGGGAGCTTTGAAGCTTTCTTT. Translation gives CSVVGTGSFEAFF.

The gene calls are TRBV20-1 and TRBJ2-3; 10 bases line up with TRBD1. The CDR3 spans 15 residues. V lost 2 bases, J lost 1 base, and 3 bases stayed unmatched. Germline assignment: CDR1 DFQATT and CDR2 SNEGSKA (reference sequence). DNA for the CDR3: TGCAGTGCTAGAAAAGGGACAGGGGGCACAGATACGCAGTATTTT. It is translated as CSARKGTGGTDTQYF.

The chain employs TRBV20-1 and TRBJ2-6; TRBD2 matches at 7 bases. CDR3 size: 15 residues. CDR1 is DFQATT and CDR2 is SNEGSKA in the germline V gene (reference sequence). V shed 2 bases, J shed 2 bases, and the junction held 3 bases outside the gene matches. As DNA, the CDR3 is TGCAGTGCTAGACAGGGAGGGGCTGGGGCCAACGTCCTGACTTTC. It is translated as CSARQGGAGANVLTF.

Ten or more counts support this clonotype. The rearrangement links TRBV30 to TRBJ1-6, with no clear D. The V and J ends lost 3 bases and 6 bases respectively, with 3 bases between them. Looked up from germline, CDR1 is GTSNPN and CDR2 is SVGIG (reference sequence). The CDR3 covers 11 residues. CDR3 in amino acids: CAWSGNSPLHF. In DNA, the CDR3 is TGTGCCTGGAGCGGTAATTCACCCCTCCACTTT. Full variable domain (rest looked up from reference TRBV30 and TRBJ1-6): SQTIHQWPATLVQPVGSPLSLECTVEGTSNPNLYWYRQAAGRGLQLLFYSVGIGQISSEVPQNLSASRPQDRQFILSSKKLLLSDSGFYLCAWSGNSPLHFGNGTRLTVT.

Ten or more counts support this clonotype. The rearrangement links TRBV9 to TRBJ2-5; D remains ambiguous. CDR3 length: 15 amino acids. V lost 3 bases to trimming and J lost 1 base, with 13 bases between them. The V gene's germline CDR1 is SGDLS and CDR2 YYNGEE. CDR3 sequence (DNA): TGTGCCAGCAGCGATCTCCGGGCGGCCCAAGAGACCCAGTACTTC. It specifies CASSDLRAAQETQYF.

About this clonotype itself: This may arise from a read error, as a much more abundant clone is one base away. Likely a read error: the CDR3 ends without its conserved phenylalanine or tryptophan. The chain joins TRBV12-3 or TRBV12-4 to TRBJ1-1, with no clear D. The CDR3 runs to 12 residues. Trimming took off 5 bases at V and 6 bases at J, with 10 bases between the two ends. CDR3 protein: CASSAPGSEAFL. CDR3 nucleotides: TGTGCCAGCAGTGCACCGGGTTCTGAAGCTTTCCTT.

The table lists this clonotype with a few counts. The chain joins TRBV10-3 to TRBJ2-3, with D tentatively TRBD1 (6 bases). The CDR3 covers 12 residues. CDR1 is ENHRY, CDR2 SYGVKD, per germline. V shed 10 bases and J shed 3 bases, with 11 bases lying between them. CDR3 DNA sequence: TGTGCCACAGGACAGCCAACAGATACGCAGTATTTT. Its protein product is CATGQPTDTQYF.

CDR3 amino acids: CSVRVFQETQYF. The CDR3 DNA is TGCAGCGTAAGGGTCTTCCAAGAGACCCAGTACTTC. The chain links TRBV29-1 to TRBJ2-5; D gene uncertain. The V gene lost 6 bases and the J gene lost 1 base, with 9 bases spanning the gap. Germline CDR1 SQVTM, CDR2 ANQGSEA. This CDR3 region has 12 residues. The full variable domain, its missing parts supplied by reference TRBV29-1 and TRBJ2-5, is SAVISQKPSRDICQRGTSLTIQCQVDSQVTMMFWYRQQPGQSLTLIATANQGSEATYESGFVIDKFPISRPNLTFSTLTVSNMSPEDSSIYLCSVRVFQETQYFGPGTRLLVL.

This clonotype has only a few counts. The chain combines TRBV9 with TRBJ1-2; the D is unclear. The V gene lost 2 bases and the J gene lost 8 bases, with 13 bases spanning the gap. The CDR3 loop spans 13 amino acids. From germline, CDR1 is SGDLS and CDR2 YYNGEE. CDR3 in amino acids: CASSVVMTGGYTF. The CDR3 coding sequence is TGTGCCAGCAGCGTTGTTATGACGGGGGGCTACACCTTC.

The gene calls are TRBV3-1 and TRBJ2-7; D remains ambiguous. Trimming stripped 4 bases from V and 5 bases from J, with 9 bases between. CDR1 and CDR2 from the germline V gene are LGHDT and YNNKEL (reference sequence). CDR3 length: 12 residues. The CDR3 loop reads CASSPPTNEQYF. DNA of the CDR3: TGTGCCAGCAGCCCCCCCACTAACGAGCAGTACTTC.